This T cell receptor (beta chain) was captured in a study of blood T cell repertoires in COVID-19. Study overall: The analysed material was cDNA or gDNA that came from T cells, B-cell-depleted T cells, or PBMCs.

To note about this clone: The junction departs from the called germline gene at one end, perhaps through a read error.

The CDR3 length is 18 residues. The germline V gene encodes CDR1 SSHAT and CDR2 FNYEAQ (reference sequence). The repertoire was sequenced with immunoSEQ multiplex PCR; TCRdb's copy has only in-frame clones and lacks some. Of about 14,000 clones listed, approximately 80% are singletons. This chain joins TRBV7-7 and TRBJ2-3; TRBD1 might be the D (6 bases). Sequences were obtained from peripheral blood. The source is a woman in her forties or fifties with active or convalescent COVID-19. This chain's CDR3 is CASSSPGQGALWGDTQYF. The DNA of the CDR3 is TGTGCTAGCAGCTCCCCGGGACAAGGGGCCTTATGGGGGGATACGCAGTATTTT.